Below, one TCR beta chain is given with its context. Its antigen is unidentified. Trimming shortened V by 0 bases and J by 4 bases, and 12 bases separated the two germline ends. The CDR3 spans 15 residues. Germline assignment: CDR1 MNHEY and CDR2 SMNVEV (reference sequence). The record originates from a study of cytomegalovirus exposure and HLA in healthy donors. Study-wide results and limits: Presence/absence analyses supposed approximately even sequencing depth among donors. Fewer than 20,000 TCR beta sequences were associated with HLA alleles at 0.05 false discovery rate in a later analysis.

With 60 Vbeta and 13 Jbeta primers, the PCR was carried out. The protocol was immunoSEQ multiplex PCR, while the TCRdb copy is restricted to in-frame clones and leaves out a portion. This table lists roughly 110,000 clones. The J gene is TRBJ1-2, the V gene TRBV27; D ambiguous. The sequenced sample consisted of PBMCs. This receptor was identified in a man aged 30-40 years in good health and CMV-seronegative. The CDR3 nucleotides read TGTGCCAGCAGTTTATCTCGGTCTCCCGTCTATGGCTACACCTTC. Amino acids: CASSLSRSPVYGYTF.